This record covers a single TCR beta chain. As yet, its antigen is unknown. Deletions cut 0 bases from V and 6 bases from J, with 8 bases between. The CDR3 is 13 amino acids. Germline-derived CDR1 and CDR2 are SGHTA and FQGTGA. These data are taken from a study of PD-1 blockade in classical Hodgkin lymphoma. Overall study context: Patients were administered nivolumab (3 mg/kg intravenously) every 2 weeks.

All patients relapsed after autologous stem cell transplantation, and brentuximab vedotin exposure varied. Study results and limitations: Reported findings placed baseline TCR diversity lower in newly diagnosed patients (compared with healthy donors). TCR diversity rose significantly by C4D1 in CD4+ but not CD8+ cells. Baseline diversity in complete responders resembled that of newly diagnosed patients.

Clones were sequenced by immunoSEQ multiplex PCR, and TCRdb holds only the in-frame ones, with some missing. The sample records more than 30,000 clones, roughly four fifths being singletons. The chain links TRBV7-3 to TRBJ1-2; TRBD1 might be the D (6 bases). Sample: peripheral blood mononuclear cells (PBMCs), taken at baseline. The source of this sequence is a human donor with classical Hodgkin lymphoma. The chain's CDR3 is CASSLTPGDGYTF. The CDR3 DNA reads TGTGCCAGCAGCTTAACCCCAGGGGATGGCTACACCTTC.